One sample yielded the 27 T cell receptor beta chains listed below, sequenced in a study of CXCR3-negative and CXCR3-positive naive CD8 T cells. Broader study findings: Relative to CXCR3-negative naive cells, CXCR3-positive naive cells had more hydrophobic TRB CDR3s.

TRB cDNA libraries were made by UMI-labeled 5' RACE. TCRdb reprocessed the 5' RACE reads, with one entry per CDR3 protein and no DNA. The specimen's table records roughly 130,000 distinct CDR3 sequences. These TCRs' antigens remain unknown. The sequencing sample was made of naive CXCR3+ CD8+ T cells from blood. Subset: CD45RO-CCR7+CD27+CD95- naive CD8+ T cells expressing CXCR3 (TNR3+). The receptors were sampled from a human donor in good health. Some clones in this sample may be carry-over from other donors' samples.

CDR3 in amino acids: CASSLWGLQFF. The J gene is TRBJ2-1, the V gene TRBV28; TCRdb lists TRBD2, though no DNA is available to test this call. The CDR3 is 11 amino acids. Germline V gene sequence: CDR1 MDHEN, CDR2 SYDVKM.

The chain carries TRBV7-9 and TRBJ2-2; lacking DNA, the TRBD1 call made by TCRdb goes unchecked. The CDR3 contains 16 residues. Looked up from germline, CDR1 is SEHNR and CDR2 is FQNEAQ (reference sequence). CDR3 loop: CASSAPATGALGELFF.

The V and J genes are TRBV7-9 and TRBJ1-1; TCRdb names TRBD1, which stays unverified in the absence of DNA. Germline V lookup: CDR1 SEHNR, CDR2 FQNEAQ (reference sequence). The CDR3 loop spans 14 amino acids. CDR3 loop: CASSFQGEDTEAFF. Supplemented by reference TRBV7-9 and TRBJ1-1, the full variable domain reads DTGVSQNPRHKITKRGQNVTFRCDPISEHNRLYWYRQTLGQGPEFLTYFQNEAQLEKSRLLSDRFSAERPKGSFSTLEIQRTEQGDSAMYLCASSFQGEDTEAFFGQGTRLTVV.

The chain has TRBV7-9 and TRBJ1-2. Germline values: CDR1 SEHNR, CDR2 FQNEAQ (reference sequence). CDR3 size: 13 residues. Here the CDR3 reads CASLSAGDYGYTF.

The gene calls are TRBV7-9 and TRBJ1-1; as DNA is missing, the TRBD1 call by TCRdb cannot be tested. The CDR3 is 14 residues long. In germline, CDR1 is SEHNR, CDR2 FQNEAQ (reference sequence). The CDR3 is CASSGQSRNTEAFF.

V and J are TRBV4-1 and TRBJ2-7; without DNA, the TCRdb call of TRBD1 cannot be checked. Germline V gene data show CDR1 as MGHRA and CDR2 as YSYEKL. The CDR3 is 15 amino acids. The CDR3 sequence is CASSHSGTGSYEQYF.

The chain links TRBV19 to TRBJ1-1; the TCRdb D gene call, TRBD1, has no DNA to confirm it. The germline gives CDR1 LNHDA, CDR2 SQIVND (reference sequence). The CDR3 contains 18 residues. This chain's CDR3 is CASSMILVTGPQNTEAFF.

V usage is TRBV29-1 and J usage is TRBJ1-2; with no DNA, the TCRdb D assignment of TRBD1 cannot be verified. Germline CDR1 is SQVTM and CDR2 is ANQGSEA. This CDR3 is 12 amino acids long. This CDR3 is CSAPEGAGGYTF.

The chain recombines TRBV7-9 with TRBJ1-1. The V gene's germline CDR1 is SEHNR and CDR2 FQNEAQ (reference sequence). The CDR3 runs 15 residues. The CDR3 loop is CASSFGQVGVTEAFF.

The CDR3 protein is CASTWTSGYYEQYF. The chain recombines TRBV6-2 or TRBV6-3 with TRBJ2-7; with no DNA, the TCRdb D assignment of TRBD2 cannot be verified. The germline CDR1 and CDR2 sequences are MNHEY and SVGEGT. The CDR3 extends over 14 amino acids.

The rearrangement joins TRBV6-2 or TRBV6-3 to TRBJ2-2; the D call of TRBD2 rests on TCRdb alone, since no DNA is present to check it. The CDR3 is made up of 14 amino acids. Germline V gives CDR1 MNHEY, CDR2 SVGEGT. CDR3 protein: CAYSWALNTGELFF.

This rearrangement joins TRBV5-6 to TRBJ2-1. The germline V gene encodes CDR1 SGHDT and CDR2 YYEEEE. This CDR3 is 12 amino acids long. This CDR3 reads CASRSLELEQFF.

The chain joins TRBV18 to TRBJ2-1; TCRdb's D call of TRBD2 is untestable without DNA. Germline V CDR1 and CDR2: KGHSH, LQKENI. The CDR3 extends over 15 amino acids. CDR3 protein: CASSERRESRDEQFF.

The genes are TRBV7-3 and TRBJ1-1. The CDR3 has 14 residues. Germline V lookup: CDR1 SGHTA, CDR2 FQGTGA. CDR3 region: CASSLTGRGTEAFF. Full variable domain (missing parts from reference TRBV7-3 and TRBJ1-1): GAGVSQTPSNKVTEKGKYVELRCDPISGHTALYWYRQSLGQGPEFLIYFQGTGAADDSGLPNDRFFAVRPEGSVSTLKIQRTERGDSAVYLCASSLTGRGTEAFFGQGTRLTVV.

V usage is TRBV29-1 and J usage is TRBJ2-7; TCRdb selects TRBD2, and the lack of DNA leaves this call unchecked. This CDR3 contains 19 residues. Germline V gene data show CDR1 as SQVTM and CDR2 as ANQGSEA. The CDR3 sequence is CSVEDWRLAGDGVGYEQYF.

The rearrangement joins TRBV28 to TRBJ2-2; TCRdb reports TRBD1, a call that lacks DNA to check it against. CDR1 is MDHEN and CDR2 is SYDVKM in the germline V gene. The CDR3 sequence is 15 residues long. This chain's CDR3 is CASSFAGGNTGELFF. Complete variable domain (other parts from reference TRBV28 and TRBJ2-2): DVKVTQSSRYLVKRTGEKVFLECVQDMDHENMFWYRQDPGLGLRLIYFSYDVKMKEKGDIPEGYSVSREKKERFSLILESASTNQTSMYLCASSFAGGNTGELFFGEGSRLTVL.

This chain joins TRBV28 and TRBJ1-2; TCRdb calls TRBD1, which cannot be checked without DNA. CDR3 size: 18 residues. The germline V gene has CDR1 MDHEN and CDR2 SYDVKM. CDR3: CASTATGSGGLIDYGYTF.

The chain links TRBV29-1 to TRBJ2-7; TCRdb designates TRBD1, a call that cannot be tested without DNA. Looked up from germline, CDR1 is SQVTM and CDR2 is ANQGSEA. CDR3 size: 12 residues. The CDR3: CSAVLWGGEQYF.

This chain's CDR3 is CASSSFSYNEQFF. The genes are TRBV19 and TRBJ2-1. This CDR3 is 13 amino acids long. Germline V CDR1 and CDR2: LNHDA, SQIVND (reference sequence).

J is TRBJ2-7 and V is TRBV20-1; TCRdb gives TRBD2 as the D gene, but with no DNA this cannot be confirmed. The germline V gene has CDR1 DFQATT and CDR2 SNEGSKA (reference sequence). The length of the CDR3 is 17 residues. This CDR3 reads CSAPIRLAGVPSYEQYF.

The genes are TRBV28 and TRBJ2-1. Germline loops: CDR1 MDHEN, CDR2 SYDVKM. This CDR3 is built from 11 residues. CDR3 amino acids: CASSPYNEQFF.

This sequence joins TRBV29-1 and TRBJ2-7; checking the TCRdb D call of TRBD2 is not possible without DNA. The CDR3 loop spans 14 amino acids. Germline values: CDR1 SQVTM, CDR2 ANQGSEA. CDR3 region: CSVESASGFYEQYF.

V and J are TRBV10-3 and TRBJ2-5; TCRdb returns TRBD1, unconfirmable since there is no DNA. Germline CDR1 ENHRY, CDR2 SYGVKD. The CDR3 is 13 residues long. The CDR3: CAISEQGTETQYF.

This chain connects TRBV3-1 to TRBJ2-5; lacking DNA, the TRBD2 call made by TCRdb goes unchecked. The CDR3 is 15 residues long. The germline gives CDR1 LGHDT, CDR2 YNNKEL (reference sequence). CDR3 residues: CASSQAEREAGTQYF.

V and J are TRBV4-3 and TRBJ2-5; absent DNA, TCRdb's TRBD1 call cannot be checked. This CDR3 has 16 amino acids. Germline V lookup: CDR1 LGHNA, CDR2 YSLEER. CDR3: CASSQVPGGAWETQYF.

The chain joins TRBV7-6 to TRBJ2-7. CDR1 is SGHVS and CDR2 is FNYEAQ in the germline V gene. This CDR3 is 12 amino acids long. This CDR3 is CASSSMGYEQYF.

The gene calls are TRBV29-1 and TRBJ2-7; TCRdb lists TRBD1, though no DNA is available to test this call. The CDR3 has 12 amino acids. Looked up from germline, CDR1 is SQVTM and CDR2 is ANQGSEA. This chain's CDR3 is CSAVGTGGEQYF.